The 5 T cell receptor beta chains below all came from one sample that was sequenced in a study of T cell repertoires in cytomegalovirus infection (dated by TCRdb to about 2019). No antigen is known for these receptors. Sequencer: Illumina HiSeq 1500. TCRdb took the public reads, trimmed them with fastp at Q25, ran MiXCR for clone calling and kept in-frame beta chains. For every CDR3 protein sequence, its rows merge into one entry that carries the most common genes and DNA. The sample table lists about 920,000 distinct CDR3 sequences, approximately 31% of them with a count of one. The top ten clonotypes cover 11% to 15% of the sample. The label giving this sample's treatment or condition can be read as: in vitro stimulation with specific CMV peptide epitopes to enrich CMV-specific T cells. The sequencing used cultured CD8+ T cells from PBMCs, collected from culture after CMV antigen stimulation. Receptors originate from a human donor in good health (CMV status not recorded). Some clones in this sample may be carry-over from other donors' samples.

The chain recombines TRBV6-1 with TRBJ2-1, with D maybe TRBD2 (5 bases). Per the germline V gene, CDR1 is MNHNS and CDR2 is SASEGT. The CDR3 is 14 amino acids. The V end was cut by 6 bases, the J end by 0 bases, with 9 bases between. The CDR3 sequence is CASRSGPSYNEQFF. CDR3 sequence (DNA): TGTGCCAGCAGGAGCGGCCCCTCCTACAATGAGCAGTTCTTC.

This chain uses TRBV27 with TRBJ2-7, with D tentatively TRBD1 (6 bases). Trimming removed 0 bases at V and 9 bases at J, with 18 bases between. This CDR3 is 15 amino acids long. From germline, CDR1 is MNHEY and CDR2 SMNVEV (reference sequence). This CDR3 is CASSLSPGILQGQYF. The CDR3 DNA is TGTGCCAGCAGTTTATCCCCAGGGATCCTACAGGGGCAGTACTTC.

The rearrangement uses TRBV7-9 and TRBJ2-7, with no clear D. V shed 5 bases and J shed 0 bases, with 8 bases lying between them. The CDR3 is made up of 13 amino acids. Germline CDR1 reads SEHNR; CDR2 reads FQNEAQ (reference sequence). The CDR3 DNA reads TGTGCCAGCAGCCCCTACAGCTCCTACGAGCAGTACTTC. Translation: CASSPYSSYEQYF.

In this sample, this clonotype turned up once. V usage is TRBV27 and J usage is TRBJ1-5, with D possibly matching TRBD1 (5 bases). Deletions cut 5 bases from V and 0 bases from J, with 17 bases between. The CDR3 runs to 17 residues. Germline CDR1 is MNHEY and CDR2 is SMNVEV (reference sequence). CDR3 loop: CASSALWGETSNQPQHF. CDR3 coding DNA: TGTGCCAGCAGTGCTCTGTGGGGCGAGACTAGCAATCAGCCCCAGCATTTT.

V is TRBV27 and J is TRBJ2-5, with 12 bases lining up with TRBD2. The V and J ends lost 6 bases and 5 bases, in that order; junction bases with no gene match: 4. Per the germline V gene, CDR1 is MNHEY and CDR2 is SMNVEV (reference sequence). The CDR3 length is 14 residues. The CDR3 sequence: CASRASGGEETQYF. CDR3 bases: TGTGCCAGCAGGGCTAGCGGGGGGGAGGAGACCCAGTACTTC.